The 4 T cell receptor beta chains below all came from one sample that was sequenced in a study of T cell clonality in common variable immunodeficiency (dated by TCRdb to between 2014 and 2017). Receptor libraries were prepared by the immunoSEQ multiplex PCR assay. Held by TCRdb, this immuneACCESS table contains in-frame sequences only and omits some clones. Under half of the omission traces to an unresolved V gene where checked; the cause of the rest is unknown. Listed for this sample are under 50,000 clones, none observed only a single time. The ten largest account for approximately 0.71% of the sample. The sample was peripheral blood mononuclear cells. These receptors came from a person between 18 and 75 years old in good health.

This clone was counted ten times or more. The DNA ends 3 residues before the CDR3 does, and the rest of the CDR3 is filled in from the germline J gene. The chain is built from TRBV27 and TRBJ2-7, with 7 nucleotides matching TRBD2. Losses at the gene ends were 5 bases for V and 0 bases for J; bases not matched to a gene: 7. The CDR3 spans 15 residues. Germline CDR1 reads MNHEY; CDR2 reads SMNVEV (reference sequence). Incomplete CDR3 DNA: TGTGCCAGCAGTGTCTTAGCGGGTAACTCCTACGAG. Its protein is CASSVLAGNSYE. The entire CDR3 protein is CASSVLAGNSYEQYF.

In this sample, this clone turned up many times. The CDR3 end is not reached by the read, which stops 3 residues before it; the germline J gene fills it in. This sequence joins TRBV20-1 and TRBJ2-1, with 9 bases matching TRBD2. The CDR3 length is 15 residues. Trimming removed 6 bases from V and 2 bases from J; junction bases left unmatched: 8. CDR1 and CDR2 (germline): DFQATT, SNEGSKA (reference sequence). CDR3 DNA, as far as it was read: TGCAGTGCGAGGACCCTAGCGGGAACCTACAATGAG. Amino acid sequence: CSARTLAGTYNE. The complete CDR3 protein is CSARTLAGTYNEQFF.

This clone was recorded many times. The read is 3 residues too short to cover the CDR3 end, so that end is filled in from the germline J gene. This rearrangement joins TRBV13 to TRBJ2-7; tentative D call: TRBD1 (6 bases). Germline CDR1 PRHDT, CDR2 FYEKMQ (reference sequence). CDR3 length: 14 residues. V lost 4 bases to trimming and J lost 2 bases, with 12 bases between them. The CDR3 DNA, read in part, is TGTGCCAGCAGCTCCCGGGACATTCCCTACGAG. Protein: CASSSRDIPYE. The entire CDR3 reads CASSSRDIPYEQYF.

This clone was detected ten times or more. The sequenced CDR3 bases are TGCGCCAGCAGCTTGGATCTTCGGGGGGTAGGCACTGAA. This gives the protein CASSLDLRGVGTE. The whole CDR3 sequence reads CASSLDLRGVGTEAFF. The V gene is TRBV5-1, the J gene TRBJ1-1; D possibly corresponds to TRBD1 (5 bases). The read ends 3 residues shy of where the CDR3 ends; the end is completed using the germline J gene. From germline, CDR1 is SGHRS and CDR2 YFSETQ. This CDR3 has 16 residues. Between the trimmed V and J ends, which lost 0 bases and 4 bases, there was a span of 16 bases.